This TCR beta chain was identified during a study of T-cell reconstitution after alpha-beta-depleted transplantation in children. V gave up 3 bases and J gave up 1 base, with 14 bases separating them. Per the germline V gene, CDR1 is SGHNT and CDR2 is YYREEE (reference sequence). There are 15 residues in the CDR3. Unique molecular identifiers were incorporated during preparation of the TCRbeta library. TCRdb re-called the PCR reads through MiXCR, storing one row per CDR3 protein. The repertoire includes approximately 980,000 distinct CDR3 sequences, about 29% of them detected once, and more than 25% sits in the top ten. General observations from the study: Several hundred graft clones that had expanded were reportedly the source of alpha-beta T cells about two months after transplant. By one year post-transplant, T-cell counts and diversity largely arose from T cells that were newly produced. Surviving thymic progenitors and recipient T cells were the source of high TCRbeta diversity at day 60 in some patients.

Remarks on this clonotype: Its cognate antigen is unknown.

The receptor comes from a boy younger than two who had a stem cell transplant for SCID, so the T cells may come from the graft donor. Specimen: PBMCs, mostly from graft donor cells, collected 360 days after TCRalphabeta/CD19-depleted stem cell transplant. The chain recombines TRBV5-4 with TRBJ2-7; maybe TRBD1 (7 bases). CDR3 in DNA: TGTGCCAGCAGCTGGCAGGGGGGCGAATCCTACGAGCAGTACTTC. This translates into CASSWQGGESYEQYF.